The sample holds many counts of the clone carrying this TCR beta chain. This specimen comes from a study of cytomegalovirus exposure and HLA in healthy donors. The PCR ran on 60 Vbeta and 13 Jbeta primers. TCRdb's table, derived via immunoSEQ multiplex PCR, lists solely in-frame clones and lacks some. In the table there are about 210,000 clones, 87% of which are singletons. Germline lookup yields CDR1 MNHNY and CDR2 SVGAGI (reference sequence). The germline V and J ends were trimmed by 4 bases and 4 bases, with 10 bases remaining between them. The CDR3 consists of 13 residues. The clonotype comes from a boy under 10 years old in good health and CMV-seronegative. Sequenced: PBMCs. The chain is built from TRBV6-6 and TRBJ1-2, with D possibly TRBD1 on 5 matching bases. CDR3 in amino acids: CASSFDRFYGYTF. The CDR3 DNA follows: TGTGCCAGCAGTTTTGACAGATTCTATGGCTACACCTTC.